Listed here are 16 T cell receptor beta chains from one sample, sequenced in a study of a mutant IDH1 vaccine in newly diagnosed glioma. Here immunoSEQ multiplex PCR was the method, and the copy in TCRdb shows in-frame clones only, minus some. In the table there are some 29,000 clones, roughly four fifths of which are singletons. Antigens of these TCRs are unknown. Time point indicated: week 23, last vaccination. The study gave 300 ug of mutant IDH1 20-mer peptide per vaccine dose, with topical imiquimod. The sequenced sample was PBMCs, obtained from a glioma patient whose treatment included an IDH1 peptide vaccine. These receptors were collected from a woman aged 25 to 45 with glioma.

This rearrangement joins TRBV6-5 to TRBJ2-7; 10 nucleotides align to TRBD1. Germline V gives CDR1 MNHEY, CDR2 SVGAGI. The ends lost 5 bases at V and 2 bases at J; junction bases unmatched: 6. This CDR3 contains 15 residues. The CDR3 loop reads CASSPAGTGAYEQYF. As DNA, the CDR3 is TGTGCCAGCAGTCCGGCCGGGACAGGGGCCTACGAGCAGTACTTC.

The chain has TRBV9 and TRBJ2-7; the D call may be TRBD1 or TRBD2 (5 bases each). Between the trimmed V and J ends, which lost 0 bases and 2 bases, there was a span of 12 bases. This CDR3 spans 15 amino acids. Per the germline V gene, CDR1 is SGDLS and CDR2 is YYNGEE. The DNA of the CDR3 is TGTGCCAGCAGCGTAGGGGGGACCGGGACCTACGAGCAGTACTTC. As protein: CASSVGGTGTYEQYF.

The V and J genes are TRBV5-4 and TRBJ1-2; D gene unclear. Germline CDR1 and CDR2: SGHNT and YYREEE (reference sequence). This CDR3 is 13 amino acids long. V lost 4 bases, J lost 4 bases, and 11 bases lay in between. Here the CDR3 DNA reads TGTGCCAGCAGCCGAGAGGATTCCTATGGCTACACCTTC. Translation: CASSREDSYGYTF.

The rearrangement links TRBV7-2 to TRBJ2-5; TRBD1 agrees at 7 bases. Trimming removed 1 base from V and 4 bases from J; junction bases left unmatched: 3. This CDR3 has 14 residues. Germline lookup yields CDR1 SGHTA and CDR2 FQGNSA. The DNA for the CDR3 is TGTGCCAGCAGCTTAGAAGGGGGCGGAGAGACCCAGTACTTC. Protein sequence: CASSLEGGGETQYF.

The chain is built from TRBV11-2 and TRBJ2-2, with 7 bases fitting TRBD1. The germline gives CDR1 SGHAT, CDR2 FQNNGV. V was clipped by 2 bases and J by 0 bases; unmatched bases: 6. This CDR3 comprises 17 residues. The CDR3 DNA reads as TGTGCCAGCAGCTTAACTAGGGACAGACCGAACACCGGGGAGCTGTTTTTT. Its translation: CASSLTRDRPNTGELFF.

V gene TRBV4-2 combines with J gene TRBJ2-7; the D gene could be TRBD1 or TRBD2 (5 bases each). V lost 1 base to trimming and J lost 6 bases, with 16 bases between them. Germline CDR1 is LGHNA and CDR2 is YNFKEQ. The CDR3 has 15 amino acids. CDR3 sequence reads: CASSQGWGDSVEQYF. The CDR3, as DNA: TGTGCCAGCAGCCAAGGTTGGGGAGACAGTGTCGAGCAGTACTTC.

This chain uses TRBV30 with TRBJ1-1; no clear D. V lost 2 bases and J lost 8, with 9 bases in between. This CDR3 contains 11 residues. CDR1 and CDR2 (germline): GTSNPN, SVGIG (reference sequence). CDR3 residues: CAWSPEREAFF. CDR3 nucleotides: TGTGCCTGGAGTCCGGAACGCGAAGCTTTCTTT.

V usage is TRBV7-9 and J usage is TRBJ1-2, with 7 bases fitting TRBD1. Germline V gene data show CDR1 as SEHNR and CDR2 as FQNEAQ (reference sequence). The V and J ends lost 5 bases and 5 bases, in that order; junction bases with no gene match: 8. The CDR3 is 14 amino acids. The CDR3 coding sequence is TGTGCCAGCAGCCCTTTCACAGGGGCGTATGGCTACACCTTC. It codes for CASSPFTGAYGYTF.

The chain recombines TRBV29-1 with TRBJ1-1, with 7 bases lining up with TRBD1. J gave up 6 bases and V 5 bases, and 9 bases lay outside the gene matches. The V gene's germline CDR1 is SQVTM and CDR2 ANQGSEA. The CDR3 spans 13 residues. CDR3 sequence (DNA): TGCAGCGTTTATAAACAGGGGCCCCCTGAAGCTTTCTTT. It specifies CSVYKQGPPEAFF. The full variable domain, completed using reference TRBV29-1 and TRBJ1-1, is SAVISQKPSRDICQRGTSLTIQCQVDSQVTMMFWYRQQPGQSLTLIATANQGSEATYESGFVIDKFPISRPNLTFSTLTVSNMSPEDSSIYLCSVYKQGPPEAFFGQGTRLTVV.

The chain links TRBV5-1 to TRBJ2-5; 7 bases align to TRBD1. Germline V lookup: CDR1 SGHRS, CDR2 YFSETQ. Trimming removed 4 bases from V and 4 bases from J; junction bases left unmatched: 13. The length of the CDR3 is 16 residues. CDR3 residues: CASSLQTGWAAETQYF. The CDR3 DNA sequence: TGCGCCAGCAGCCTACAGACAGGGTGGGCAGCAGAGACCCAGTACTTC.

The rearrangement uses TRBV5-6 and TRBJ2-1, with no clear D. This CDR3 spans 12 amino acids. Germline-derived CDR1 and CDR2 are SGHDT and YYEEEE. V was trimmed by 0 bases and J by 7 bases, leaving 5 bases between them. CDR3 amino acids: CASSLASNEQFF. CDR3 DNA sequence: TGTGCCAGCAGCTTGGCCTCGAATGAGCAGTTCTTC.

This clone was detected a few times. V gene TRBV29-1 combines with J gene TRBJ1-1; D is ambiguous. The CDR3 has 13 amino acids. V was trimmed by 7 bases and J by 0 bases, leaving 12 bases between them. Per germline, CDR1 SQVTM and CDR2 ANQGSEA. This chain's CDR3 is CSGWRRVNTEAFF. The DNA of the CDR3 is TGCAGCGGGTGGCGGAGGGTGAACACTGAAGCTTTCTTT.

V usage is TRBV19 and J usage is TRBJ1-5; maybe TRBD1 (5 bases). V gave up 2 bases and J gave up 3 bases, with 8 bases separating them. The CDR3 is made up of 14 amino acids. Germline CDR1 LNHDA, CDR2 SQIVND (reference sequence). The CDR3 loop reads CASSIQGTNQPQHF. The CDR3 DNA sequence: TGTGCCAGTAGTATACAGGGTACCAATCAGCCCCAGCATTTT.

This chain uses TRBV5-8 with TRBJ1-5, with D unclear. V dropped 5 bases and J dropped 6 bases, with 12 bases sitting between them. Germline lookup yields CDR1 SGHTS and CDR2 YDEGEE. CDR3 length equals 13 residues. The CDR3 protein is CASSRQAGQPQHF. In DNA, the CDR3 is TGTGCCAGCAGTCGGCAGGCAGGTCAGCCCCAGCATTTT.

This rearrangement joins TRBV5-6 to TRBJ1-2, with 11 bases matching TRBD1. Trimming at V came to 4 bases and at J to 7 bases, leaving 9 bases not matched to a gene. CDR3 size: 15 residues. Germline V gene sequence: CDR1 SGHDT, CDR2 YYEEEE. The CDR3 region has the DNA TGTGCCAGCAGCCTACCGGGACAGGGGGTGGGTGGCTACACCTTC. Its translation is CASSLPGQGVGGYTF.

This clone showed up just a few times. CDR3 bases: TGTGCCAGCAGCTTATCTGAGGGGATCGAAGCTTTCTTT. This translates into CASSLSEGIEAFF. The chain combines TRBV11-2 with TRBJ1-1; tentatively, D is TRBD1 (5 bases). The V gene lost 2 bases and the J gene lost 8 bases, with 12 bases spanning the gap. This CDR3 spans 13 amino acids. The V gene's germline CDR1 is SGHAT and CDR2 FQNNGV.